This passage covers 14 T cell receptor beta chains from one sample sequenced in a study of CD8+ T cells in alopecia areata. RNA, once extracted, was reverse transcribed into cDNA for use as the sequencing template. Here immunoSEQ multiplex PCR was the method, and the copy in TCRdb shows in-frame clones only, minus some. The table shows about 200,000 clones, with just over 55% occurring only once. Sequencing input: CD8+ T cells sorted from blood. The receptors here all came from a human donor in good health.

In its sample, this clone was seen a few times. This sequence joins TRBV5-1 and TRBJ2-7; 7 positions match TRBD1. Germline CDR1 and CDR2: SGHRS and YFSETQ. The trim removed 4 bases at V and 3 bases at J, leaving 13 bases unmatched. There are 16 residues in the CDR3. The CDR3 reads CASSPGTAVPYYEQYF. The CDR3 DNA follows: TGCGCCAGCAGCCCTGGGACAGCCGTCCCATACTACGAGCAGTACTTC.

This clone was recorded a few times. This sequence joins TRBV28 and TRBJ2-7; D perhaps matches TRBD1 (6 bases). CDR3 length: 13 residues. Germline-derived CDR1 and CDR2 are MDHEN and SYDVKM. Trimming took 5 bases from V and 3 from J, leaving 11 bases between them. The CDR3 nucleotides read TGTGCCAGCAGTCCTACAGGGCGCTACGAGCAGTACTTC. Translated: CASSPTGRYEQYF. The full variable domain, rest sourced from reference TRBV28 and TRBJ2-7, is DVKVTQSSRYLVKRTGEKVFLECVQDMDHENMFWYRQDPGLGLRLIYFSYDVKMKEKGDIPEGYSVSREKKERFSLILESASTNQTSMYLCASSPTGRYEQYFGPGTRLTVT.

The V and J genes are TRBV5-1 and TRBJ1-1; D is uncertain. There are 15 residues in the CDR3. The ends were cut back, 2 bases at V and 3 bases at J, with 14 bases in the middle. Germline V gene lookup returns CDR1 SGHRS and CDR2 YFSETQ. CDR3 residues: CASSLTGISDTEAFF. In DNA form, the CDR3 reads TGCGCCAGCAGCTTAACCGGGATTTCGGACACTGAAGCTTTCTTT.

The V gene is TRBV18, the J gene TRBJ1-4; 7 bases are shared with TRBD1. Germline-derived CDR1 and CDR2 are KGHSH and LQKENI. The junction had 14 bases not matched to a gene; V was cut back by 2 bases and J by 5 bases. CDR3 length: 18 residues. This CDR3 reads CASSPTGAPRESNEKLFF. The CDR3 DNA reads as TGTGCCAGCTCACCAACAGGGGCGCCGAGGGAATCCAATGAAAAACTGTTTTTT.

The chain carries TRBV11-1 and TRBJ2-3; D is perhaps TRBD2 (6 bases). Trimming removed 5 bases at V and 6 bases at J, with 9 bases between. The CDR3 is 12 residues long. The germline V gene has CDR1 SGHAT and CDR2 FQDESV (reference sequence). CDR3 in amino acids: CASSAGGDTQYF. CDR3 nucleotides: TGTGCCAGCAGCGCCGGAGGGGATACGCAGTATTTT.

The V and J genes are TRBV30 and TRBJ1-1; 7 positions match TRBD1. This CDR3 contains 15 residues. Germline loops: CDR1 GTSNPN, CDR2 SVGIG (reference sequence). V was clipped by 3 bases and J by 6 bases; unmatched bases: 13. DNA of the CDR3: TGTGCCTGGAGGGACCTGACAGGGCTGGGAGCTGAAGCTTTCTTT. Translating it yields CAWRDLTGLGAEAFF.

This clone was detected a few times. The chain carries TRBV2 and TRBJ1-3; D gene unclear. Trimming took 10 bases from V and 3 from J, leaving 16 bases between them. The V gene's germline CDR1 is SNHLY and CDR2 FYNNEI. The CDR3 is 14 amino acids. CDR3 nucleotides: TGTGCCACCATAAATGGAGGGAATGGAAACACCATATATTTT. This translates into CATINGGNGNTIYF.

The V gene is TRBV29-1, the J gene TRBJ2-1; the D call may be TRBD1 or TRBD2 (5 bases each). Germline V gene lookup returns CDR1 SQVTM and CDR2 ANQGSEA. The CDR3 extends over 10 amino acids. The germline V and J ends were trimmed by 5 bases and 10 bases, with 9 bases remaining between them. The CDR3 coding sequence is TGCAGCGTTCTCAGGGACGAGCAGTTCTTC. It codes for CSVLRDEQFF.

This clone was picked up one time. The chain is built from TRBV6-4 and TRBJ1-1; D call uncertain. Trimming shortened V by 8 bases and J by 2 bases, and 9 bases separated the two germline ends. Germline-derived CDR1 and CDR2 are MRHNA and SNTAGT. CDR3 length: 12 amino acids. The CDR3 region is CASLFNNTEAFF. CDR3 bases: TGTGCCAGCCTATTTAATAACACTGAAGCTTTCTTT.

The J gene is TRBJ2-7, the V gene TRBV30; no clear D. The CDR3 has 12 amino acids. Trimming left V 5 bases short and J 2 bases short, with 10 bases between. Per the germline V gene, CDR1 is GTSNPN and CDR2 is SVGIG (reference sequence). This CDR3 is CAWDQGPYEQYF. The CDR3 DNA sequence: TGTGCCTGGGACCAAGGACCCTACGAGCAGTACTTC.

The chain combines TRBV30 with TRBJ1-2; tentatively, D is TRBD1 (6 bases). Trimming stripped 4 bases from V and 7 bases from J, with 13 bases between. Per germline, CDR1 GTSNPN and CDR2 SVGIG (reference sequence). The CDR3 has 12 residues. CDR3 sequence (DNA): TGTGCCTGGACCGAAGGGGGGGTTGGCTACACCTTC. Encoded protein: CAWTEGGVGYTF.

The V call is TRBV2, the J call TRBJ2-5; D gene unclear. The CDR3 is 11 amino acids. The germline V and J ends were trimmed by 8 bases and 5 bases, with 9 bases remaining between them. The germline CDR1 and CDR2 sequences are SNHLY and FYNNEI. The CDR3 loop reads CASPGWETQYF. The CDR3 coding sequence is TGTGCCAGCCCCGGTTGGGAGACCCAGTACTTC.

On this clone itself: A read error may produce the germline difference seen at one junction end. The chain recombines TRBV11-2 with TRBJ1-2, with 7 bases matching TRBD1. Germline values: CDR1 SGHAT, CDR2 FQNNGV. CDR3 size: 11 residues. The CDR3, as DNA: TGTGCCAGCAGCTCTGAAGTGGGGACAGTCTTC. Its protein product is CASSSEVGTVF.

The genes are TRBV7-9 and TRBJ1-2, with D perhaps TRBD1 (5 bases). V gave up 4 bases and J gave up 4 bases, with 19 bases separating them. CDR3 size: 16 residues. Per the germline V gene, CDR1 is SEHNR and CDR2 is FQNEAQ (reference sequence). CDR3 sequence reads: CASSSGTSPGVYGYTF. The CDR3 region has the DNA TGTGCCAGCAGCTCCGGGACGTCCCCCGGGGTCTATGGCTACACCTTC.